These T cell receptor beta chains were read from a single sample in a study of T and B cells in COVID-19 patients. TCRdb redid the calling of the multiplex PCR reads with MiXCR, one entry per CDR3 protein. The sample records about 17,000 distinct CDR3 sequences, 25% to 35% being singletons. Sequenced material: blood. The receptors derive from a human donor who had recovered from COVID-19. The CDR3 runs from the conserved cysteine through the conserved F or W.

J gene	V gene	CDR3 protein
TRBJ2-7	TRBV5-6	CASSLTPGQGVYEQYF
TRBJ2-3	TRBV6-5	CASSSLGGPTDTQYF
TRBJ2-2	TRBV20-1	CSASNSRKNTGELFF
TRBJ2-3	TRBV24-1	CATSDWGAITDTQYF
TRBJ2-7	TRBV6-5	CASSYGGGAAYEQYF
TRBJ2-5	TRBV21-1	CASTEDRVTTQYF
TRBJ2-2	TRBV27	CASSPLSINTGELFF
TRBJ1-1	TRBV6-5	CASSLDRVRAFF
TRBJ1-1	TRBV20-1	CSAMVELKVAFF
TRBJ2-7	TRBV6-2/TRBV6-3	CASSYGTGGLEQYF
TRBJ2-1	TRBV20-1	CSATLLAGDDNEQFF
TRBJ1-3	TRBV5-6	CASSYKLTGNTIYF
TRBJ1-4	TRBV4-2	CASSQEGVGRGEKLFF
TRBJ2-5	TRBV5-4	CASSYWDREETQYF
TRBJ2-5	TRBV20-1	CSAREAGLETQYF
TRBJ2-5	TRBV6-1	CASSGWNPGRRETQYF
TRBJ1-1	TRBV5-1	CASSPYLEDNTEAFF
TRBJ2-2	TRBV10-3	CAISELRTIENTGELFF
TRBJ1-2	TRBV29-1	CSVETGQSYGYTF
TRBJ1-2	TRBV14	CASSQDRNYGYTF
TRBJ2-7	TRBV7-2	CASSIGTAVPEQYF
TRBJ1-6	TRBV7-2	CASSLNRDISPLHF
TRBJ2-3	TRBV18	CASSPLAESTDTQYF
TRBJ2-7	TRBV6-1	CASSKMWGYEQYF
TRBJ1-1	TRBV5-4	CASSLGPEAFF
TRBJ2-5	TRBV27	CASSLGRQETQYF
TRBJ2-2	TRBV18	CASSPIWTGENAGELFF
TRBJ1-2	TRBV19	CASKPKSWGNYGYTF
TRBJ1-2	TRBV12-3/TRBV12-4	CASSSSRVGYTF
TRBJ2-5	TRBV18	CASSPPSVQETQYF
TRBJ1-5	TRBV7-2	CASSLDRGASNQPQHF
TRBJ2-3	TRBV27	CASSPPLTSGGSTDTQYF
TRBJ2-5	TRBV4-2	CASSPPFLAGGDETQYF
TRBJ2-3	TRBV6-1	CASSLGGQDTQYF
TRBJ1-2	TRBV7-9	CASSLDLGGGGRYGYTF
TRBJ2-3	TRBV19	CASLQLAGGTDTQYF
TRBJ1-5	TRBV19	CASSIGGRANQPQHF